One and the same sample provided the 6 T cell receptor beta chains below, sequenced in a study of blood T cell repertoires in COVID-19. Profiled with immunoSEQ multiplex PCR; TCRdb holds only in-frame clones, not every one. In the table there are roughly 32,000 clones, around 85% of which are singletons. Sequenced input: peripheral blood. The origin of the receptors is a woman at least 80 years old with active or convalescent COVID-19.

The gene calls are TRBV2 and TRBJ1-1; possibly TRBD1 for D (5 bases). V was clipped by 7 bases and J by 2 bases, with 11 bases between them. CDR1 and CDR2 from the germline V gene are SNHLY and FYNNEI. The CDR3 contains 13 residues. The CDR3 is CASTRQINTEAFF. CDR3 coding DNA: TGTGCCAGCACTAGACAGATAAACACTGAAGCTTTCTTT.

This clone was observed a handful of times. The J gene is TRBJ2-3, the V gene TRBV2, with a possible D match to TRBD1 (6 bases). Trimming removed 4 bases at V and 2 bases at J, with 10 bases between. The length of the CDR3 is 14 residues. CDR1 and CDR2 from the germline V gene are SNHLY and FYNNEI. The CDR3 reads CASSALGATDTQYF. CDR3 in DNA: TGTGCCAGCAGTGCCTTGGGGGCCACAGATACGCAGTATTTT.

CDR3 amino acids: CASRGQGAQPQHF. DNA of the CDR3: TGTGCCAGCAGAGGACAGGGGGCTCAGCCCCAGCATTTT. V usage is TRBV2 and J usage is TRBJ1-5, with 11 nucleotides matching TRBD1. The CDR3 covers 13 residues. CDR1 is SNHLY, CDR2 FYNNEI, per germline. Germline trimming cut 6 bases from V and 6 bases from J; bases unmatched to any gene: 1.

The chain carries TRBV4-3 and TRBJ1-2, with 9 positions matching TRBD1. V shed 3 bases, J shed 7 bases, and the junction held 9 bases outside the gene matches. The CDR3 consists of 15 residues. Looked up from germline, CDR1 is LGHNA and CDR2 is YSLEER. The CDR3 DNA is TGCGCCAGCAGCCAGGACAGGGGAGGGGATCGTGGCTACACCTTC. Its protein is CASSQDRGGDRGYTF.

CDR3 bases: TGTGCCAGCTCACCACCAAACAGGGAAACCGGGGAGCTGTTTTTT. This codes for CASSPPNRETGELFF. The chain employs TRBV18 and TRBJ2-2, with D possibly being TRBD1 (6 bases). V lost 0 bases, J lost 5 bases, and 10 bases lay in between. The V gene's germline CDR1 is KGHSH and CDR2 LQKENI. There are 15 residues in the CDR3. The variable domain in full, with the rest retrieved from reference TRBV18 and TRBJ2-2, is NAGVMQNPRHLVRRRGQEARLRCSPMKGHSHVYWYRQLPEEGLKFMVYLQKENIIDESGMPKERFSAEFPKEGPSILRIQQVVRGDSAAYFCASSPPNRETGELFFGEGSRLTVL.

This sequence joins TRBV7-9 and TRBJ1-4, with a weak D call TRBD1 (6 bases). The germline V and J ends were trimmed by 2 bases and 6 bases, with 10 bases remaining between them. CDR3 length equals 14 residues. Germline CDR1 SEHNR, CDR2 FQNEAQ (reference sequence). The CDR3 DNA is TGTGCCAGCAGCTTATTACAGGGAGATGAAAAACTGTTTTTT. Translation gives CASSLLQGDEKLFF.